This TCR beta chain was obtained from a study of cytomegalovirus exposure and HLA in healthy donors. Study observations and caveats: Rarity held for most TCR sequences, but there were some public TCRs that occurred in many donors. The study recorded 164 TCR beta chains that were cytomegalovirus-associated. A later analysis found first-cohort TCR clusters tended to co-occur in the 90 to 150 validation repertoires. Reported results showed that the classifier diagnosed cytomegalovirus status with high specificity and sensitivity.

The CDR3 consists of 11 residues. V was cut by 8 bases and J by 0 bases, with 4 bases left in between. The germline CDR1 and CDR2 sequences are LNHDA and SQIVND (reference sequence). On this clone itself: Its antigen is unidentified.

Only in-frame clones appear in the TCRdb table, and some are missing; sequencing was by immunoSEQ multiplex PCR. The repertoire holds fewer than 200,000 clones, with about 89% as singletons. The sequenced sample was PBMCs. This TCR was recovered from a man aged 25 to 40 in good health and CMV-seropositive. The chain has TRBV19 and TRBJ1-1, with D unresolved. The CDR3 DNA reads as TGTGCCAGTTTTGTGAACACTGAAGCTTTCTTT. Its protein is CASFVNTEAFF.